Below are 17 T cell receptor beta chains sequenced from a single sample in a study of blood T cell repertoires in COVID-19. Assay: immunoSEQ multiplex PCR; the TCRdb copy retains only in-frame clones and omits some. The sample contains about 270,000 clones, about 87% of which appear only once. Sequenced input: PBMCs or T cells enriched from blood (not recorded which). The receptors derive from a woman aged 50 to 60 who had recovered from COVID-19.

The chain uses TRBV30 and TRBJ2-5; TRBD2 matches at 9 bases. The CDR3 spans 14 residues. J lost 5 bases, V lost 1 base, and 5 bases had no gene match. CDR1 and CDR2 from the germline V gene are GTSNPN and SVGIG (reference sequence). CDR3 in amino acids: CAWSDGSGSETQYF. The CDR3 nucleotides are TGTGCCTGGAGTGATGGTAGCGGGAGTGAGACCCAGTACTTC.

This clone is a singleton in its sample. The CDR3, as DNA: TGTGCCAGTAGTACGTTCACTCTCCCGAGCTCCTACAATGAGCAGTTCTTC. Its translation is CASSTFTLPSSYNEQFF. V is TRBV19 and J is TRBJ2-1; D is uncertain. This CDR3 contains 17 residues. Germline CDR1 is LNHDA and CDR2 is SQIVND (reference sequence). Trimming took off 4 bases at V and 0 bases at J, with 16 bases between the two ends.

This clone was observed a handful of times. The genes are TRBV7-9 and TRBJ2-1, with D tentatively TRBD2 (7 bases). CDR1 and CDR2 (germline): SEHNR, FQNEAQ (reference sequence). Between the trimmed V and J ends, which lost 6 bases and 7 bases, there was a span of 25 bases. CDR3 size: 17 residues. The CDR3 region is CASSNKSRGPGGNEQFF. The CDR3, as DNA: TGTGCCAGCAGTAATAAAAGCCGGGGGCCCGGGGGGAATGAGCAGTTCTTC.

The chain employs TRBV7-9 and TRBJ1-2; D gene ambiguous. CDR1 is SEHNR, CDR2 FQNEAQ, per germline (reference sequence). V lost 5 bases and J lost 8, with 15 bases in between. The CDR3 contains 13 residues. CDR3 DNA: TGTGCCAGCAGCCCCGGTCCCACGGGAGGCTACACCTTC. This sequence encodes CASSPGPTGGYTF.

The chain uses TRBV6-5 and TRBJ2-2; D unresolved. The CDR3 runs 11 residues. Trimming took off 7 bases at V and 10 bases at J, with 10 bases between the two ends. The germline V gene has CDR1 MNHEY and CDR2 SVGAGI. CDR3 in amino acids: CASTYLQELFF. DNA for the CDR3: TGTGCCAGCACTTATTTACAGGAGCTGTTTTTT.

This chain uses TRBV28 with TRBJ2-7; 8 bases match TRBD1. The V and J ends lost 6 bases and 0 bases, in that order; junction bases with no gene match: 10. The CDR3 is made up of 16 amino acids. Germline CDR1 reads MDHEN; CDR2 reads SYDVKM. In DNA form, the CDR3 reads TGTGCCAGCAGGCCACCCAGGGGGCTAGGCTCCTACGAGCAGTACTTC. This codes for CASRPPRGLGSYEQYF.

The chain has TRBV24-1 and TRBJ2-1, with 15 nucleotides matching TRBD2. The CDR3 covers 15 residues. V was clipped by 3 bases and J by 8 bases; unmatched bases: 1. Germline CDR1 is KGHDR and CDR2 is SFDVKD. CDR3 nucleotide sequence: TGTGCCACCAGTGATGGACTAGCGGGAGGGTATGAGCAGTTCTTC. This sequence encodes CATSDGLAGGYEQFF.

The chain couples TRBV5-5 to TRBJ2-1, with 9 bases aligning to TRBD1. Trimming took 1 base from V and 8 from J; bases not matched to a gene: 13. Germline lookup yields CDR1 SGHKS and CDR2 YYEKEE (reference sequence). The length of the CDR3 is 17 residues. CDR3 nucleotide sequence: TGTGCCAGCAGCTTGCCTAAAACAGGGGGCGGAGTAGATGAGCAGTTCTTC. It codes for CASSLPKTGGGVDEQFF.

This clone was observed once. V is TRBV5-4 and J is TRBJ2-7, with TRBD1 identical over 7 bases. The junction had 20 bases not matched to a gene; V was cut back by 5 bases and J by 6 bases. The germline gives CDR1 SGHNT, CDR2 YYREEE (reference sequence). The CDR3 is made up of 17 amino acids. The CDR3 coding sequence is TGTGCCAGCAGGAAAGGGTTGAGAGACGGGTCAGGGGGCGAGCAGTACTTC. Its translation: CASRKGLRDGSGGEQYF.

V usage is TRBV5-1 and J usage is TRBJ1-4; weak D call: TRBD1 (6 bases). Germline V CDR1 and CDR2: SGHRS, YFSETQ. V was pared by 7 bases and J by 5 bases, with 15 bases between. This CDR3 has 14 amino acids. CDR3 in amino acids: CASRTSGTNEKLFF. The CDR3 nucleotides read TGCGCCAGCCGAACTTCCGGGACAAATGAAAAACTGTTTTTT.

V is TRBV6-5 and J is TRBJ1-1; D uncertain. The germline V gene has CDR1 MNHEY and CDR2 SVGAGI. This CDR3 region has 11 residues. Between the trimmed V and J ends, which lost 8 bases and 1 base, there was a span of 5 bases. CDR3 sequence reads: CASEKNTEAFF. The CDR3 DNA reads TGTGCCAGCGAGAAGAACACTGAAGCTTTCTTT.

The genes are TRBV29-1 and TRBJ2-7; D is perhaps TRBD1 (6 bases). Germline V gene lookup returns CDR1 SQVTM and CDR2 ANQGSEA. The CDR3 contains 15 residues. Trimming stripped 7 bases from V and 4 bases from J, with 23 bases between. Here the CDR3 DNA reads TGCAGCGCAAATGGCCAGGGGCTAACCTTATACGAGCAGTACTTC. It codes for CSANGQGLTLYEQYF.

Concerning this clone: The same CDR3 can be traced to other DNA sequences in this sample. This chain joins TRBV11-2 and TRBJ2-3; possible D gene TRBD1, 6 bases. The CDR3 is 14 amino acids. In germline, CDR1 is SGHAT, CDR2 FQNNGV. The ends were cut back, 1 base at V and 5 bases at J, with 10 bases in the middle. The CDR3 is CASSLAGAEDTQYF. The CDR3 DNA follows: TGTGCCAGCAGCTTAGCAGGGGCCGAAGATACGCAGTATTTT. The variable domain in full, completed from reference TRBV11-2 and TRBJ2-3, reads EAGVAQSPRYKIIEKRQSVAFWCNPISGHATLYWYQQILGQGPKLLIQFQNNGVVDDSQLPKDRFSAERLKGVDSTLKIQPAKLEDSAVYLCASSLAGAEDTQYFGPGTRLTVL.

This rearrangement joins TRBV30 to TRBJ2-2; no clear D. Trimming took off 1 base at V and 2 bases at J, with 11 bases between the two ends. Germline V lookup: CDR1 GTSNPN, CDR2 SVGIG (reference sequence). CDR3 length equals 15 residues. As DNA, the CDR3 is TGTGCCTGGAGTGGGTACAGCCTCAACACCGGGGAGCTGTTTTTT. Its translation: CAWSGYSLNTGELFF.

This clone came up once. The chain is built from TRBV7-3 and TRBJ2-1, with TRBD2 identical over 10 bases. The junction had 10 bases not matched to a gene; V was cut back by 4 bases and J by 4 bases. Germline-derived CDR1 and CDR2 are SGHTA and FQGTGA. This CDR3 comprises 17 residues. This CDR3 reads CASSSEASGGGYNEQFF. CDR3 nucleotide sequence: TGTGCCAGCAGCTCAGAGGCTAGCGGGGGCGGATACAATGAGCAGTTCTTC.

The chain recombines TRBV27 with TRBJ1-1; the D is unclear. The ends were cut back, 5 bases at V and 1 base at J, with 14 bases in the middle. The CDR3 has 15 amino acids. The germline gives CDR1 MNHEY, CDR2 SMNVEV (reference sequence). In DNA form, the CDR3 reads TGTGCCAGCAGTCCCCAAGGGAGATCGAACACTGAAGCTTTCTTT. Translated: CASSPQGRSNTEAFF.

CDR3 loop: CASSNFGGETQYF. The CDR3 DNA follows: TGTGCCAGTAGCAACTTTGGGGGGGAGACCCAGTACTTC. The chain joins TRBV19 to TRBJ2-5; perhaps TRBD2 as D (6 bases). The CDR3 runs to 13 residues. V was trimmed by 6 bases and J by 5 bases, leaving 13 bases between them. Germline CDR1 reads LNHDA; CDR2 reads SQIVND (reference sequence).